This passage covers 31 T cell receptor beta chains from one sample sequenced in a study of CD8 T cells in ankylosing spondylitis listed by TCRdb under 2017. Libraries were made using 5' RACE. Sequencing was carried out with an Illumina HiSeq 2500. The public reads were reprocessed in TCRdb via fastp at Q25 and MiXCR, keeping in-frame beta chains. Each CDR3 protein appears once, grouped with its most common genes and DNA. The sample table holds approximately 200,000 distinct CDR3 sequences, of which under 15% were seen once. The ten top clones hold about 11% of the sample. The specimen was blood, either unsorted or a sorted T cell fraction (not recorded which). These receptors originate from a female donor with ankylosing spondylitis or in good health (not recorded which).

In this sample, this clonotype turned up many times. The V call is TRBV5-1, the J call TRBJ1-1; tentative D call: TRBD1 (5 bases). From germline, CDR1 is SGHRS and CDR2 YFSETQ. V was shortened by 3 bases and J by 8 bases, with 11 bases between the two germline ends. This CDR3 comprises 12 residues. The chain's CDR3 is CASSSQGTEAFF. The CDR3 DNA sequence: TGCGCCAGCAGCTCCCAGGGTACCGAAGCTTTCTTT.

Of note for this clonotype: This could be a read error, since a much larger clone is one nucleotide away. The CDR3 sequence is CASSQSRGLQEAQYF. The CDR3 bases are TGTGCCAGCAGCCAGTCCCGGGGACTCCAAGAGGCCCAGTACTTC. The gene calls are TRBV3-1 and TRBJ2-5; a possible D gene is TRBD2 (6 bases). Germline V gives CDR1 LGHDT, CDR2 YNNKEL (reference sequence). This CDR3 has 15 residues.

This clonotype has only a few counts. The chain couples TRBV7-2 to TRBJ2-3, with D maybe TRBD2 (5 bases). Germline values: CDR1 SGHTA, CDR2 FQGNSA. V dropped 6 bases and J dropped 6 bases, with 16 bases sitting between them. This CDR3 comprises 14 residues. The CDR3 region is CASSALIGGDTQYF. In nucleotides, the CDR3 is TGTGCCAGCAGTGCCCTGATCGGCGGGGATACGCAGTATTTT. Drawing the rest from reference TRBV7-2 and TRBJ2-3, the complete variable domain is GAGVSQSPSNKVTEKGKDVELRCDPISGHTALYWYRQSLGQGLEFLIYFQGNSAPDKSGLPSDRFSAERTGGSVSTLTIQRTQQEDSAVYLCASSALIGGDTQYFGPGTRLTVL.

This clonotype was recorded many times. The chain couples TRBV24-1 to TRBJ2-7; the D is unclear. Germline V gives CDR1 KGHDR, CDR2 SFDVKD. V shed 0 bases and J shed 2 bases, with 13 bases lying between them. The CDR3 consists of 16 residues. As DNA, the CDR3 is TGTGCCACCAGTGATTTGCCGGGTTCATCTCCCTACGAGCAGTACTTC. Translated: CATSDLPGSSPYEQYF.

At least ten counts were recorded for this clonotype. The chain carries TRBV7-2 and TRBJ2-1, with D tentatively TRBD1 (6 bases). The CDR3 loop spans 15 amino acids. CDR1 and CDR2 from the germline V gene are SGHTA and FQGNSA. Trimming removed 5 bases at V and 3 bases at J, with 14 bases between. The CDR3 DNA reads TGTGCCAGCAGCGTCGGACAGAGCGTCTACAATGAGCAGTTCTTC. It specifies CASSVGQSVYNEQFF.

The J gene is TRBJ2-3, the V gene TRBV5-1; D possibly corresponds to TRBD1 (5 bases). With 4 bases removed from V and 5 bases from J, the gap between germline ends came to 11 bases. The CDR3 totals 13 residues. The V gene's germline CDR1 is SGHRS and CDR2 YFSETQ. The CDR3 here is CASSQGAEDTQYF. The CDR3 DNA sequence: TGCGCCAGCAGCCAAGGGGCTGAAGATACGCAGTATTTT.

The table lists this clonotype with many counts. CDR3 region: CSAQLAGTLYNEQFF. The CDR3 DNA follows: TGCAGCGCCCAACTCGCCGGGACTTTGTACAATGAGCAGTTCTTC. The V gene is TRBV29-1, the J gene TRBJ2-1, with D possibly matching TRBD2 (6 bases). Germline CDR1 SQVTM, CDR2 ANQGSEA. Between the trimmed V and J ends, which lost 7 bases and 4 bases, there was a span of 20 bases. The CDR3 runs 15 residues.

This clonotype was counted ten times or more. As DNA, the CDR3 is TGCGCCAGCAGCCCCCGACTAGCTTTTTCAAACGAGCAGTACTTC. This sequence encodes CASSPRLAFSNEQYF. This sequence joins TRBV5-1 and TRBJ2-7; 7 positions match TRBD2. Trimming removed 4 bases from V and 5 bases from J; junction bases left unmatched: 12. CDR1 and CDR2 (germline): SGHRS, YFSETQ. The CDR3 totals 15 residues.

Written as DNA, the CDR3 is TGTGCCAGCCATTCAAATGGGGCAGGGCTCTCCGAAGCTTTCTTT. Amino acid sequence: CASHSNGAGLSEAFF. This chain uses TRBV28 with TRBJ1-1, with TRBD1 as a possible D gene (5 bases). Trimming cost V 8 bases and J 8 bases, with 24 bases left between them. The V gene's germline CDR1 is MDHEN and CDR2 SYDVKM. CDR3 length equals 15 residues.

Ten or more counts support this clonotype. The V gene is TRBV12-3 or TRBV12-4, the J gene TRBJ2-5, with D possibly being TRBD2 (6 bases). The CDR3 extends over 15 amino acids. V gave up 3 bases and J gave up 1 base, with 12 bases separating them. CDR3 loop: CASSLGQRAQETQYF. CDR3 sequence (DNA): TGTGCCAGCAGTTTGGGGCAGCGGGCCCAAGAGACCCAGTACTTC.

This clonotype was seen at least ten times. The CDR3 protein is CASSVSARTDTQYF. CDR3 DNA: TGTGCCAGCAGCGTTAGCGCGCGCACAGATACGCAGTATTTT. This chain connects TRBV9 to TRBJ2-3; a weak D match, TRBD2 (5 bases). Germline V lookup: CDR1 SGDLS, CDR2 YYNGEE. The CDR3 has 14 residues. The V end lost 2 bases, the J end lost 1 base, and 8 bases lay between the germline ends.

Only a few counts were recorded for this clonotype. This chain uses TRBV5-5 with TRBJ2-7; 7 bases are a match to TRBD1. V was pared by 4 bases and J by 4 bases, with 8 bases of the junction left unmatched. Germline loops: CDR1 SGHKS, CDR2 YYEKEE (reference sequence). There are 14 residues in the CDR3. The CDR3 coding sequence is TGTGCCAGCAGCCGGGCAGGGGGTAATTACGAGCAGTACTTC. Translation: CASSRAGGNYEQYF.

J is TRBJ2-2 and V is TRBV29-1, with D possibly being TRBD1 (6 bases). This CDR3 contains 12 residues. V lost 6 bases and J lost 3, with 8 bases in between. Germline-derived CDR1 and CDR2 are SQVTM and ANQGSEA. CDR3 sequence reads: CSVGHYTGELFF. In nucleotides, the CDR3 is TGCAGCGTGGGACACTACACCGGGGAGCTGTTTTTT.

This clonotype has only a few counts. The genes are TRBV7-2 and TRBJ1-5; D unclear. V was trimmed by 5 bases and J by 0 bases, leaving 8 bases between them. This CDR3 contains 14 residues. Germline CDR1 SGHTA, CDR2 FQGNSA. The chain's CDR3 is CASSPFSSNQPQHF. Here the CDR3 DNA reads TGTGCCAGCAGCCCCTTCAGTAGCAATCAGCCCCAGCATTTT.

This clonotype was seen repeatedly, ten times or more. Its ends do not fully match the called genes, so a read error is possible. V gene TRBV7-9 combines with J gene TRBJ1-1; 9 bases are a match to TRBD1. From germline, CDR1 is SEHNR and CDR2 FQNEAQ (reference sequence). CDR3 length: 16 residues. The CDR3 loop is CAGSLPRDRVNTEAFF. The DNA of the CDR3 is TGTGCCGGCAGCTTACCCAGGGACAGGGTGAACACTGAAGCTTTCTTT.

This clonotype has more than one count but fewer than ten. The rearrangement uses TRBV2 and TRBJ2-1; 7 bases are a match to TRBD2. J lost 7 bases, V lost 6 bases, and 6 bases had no gene match. This CDR3 contains 13 residues. The germline V gene encodes CDR1 SNHLY and CDR2 FYNNEI. CDR3 loop: CASRERDGNEQFF. The DNA of the CDR3 is TGTGCCAGCAGAGAGCGGGATGGTAATGAGCAGTTCTTC.

This clonotype has a count of ten or more. J is TRBJ2-1 and V is TRBV5-1; 7 bases map to TRBD2. With V trimmed by 4 bases and J by 0 bases, 7 bases remained unmatched. CDR1 and CDR2 from the germline V gene are SGHRS and YFSETQ. This CDR3 contains 16 residues. CDR3 loop: CASSMEGTTSYNEQFF. The DNA of the CDR3 is TGCGCCAGCAGCATGGAGGGGACTACCTCCTACAATGAGCAGTTCTTC.

J is TRBJ2-1 and V is TRBV12-3 or TRBV12-4, with 8 positions matching TRBD1. This CDR3 comprises 14 residues. V shed 10 bases and J 4 bases; nucleotides not matched to a gene: 9. The CDR3 protein is CATGDRLHYNEQFF. CDR3 coding DNA: TGTGCCACGGGGGACAGGTTGCATTACAATGAGCAGTTCTTC.

In its sample, this clonotype was seen a few times. V and J are TRBV9 and TRBJ2-7; D remains unclear. The CDR3 extends over 15 amino acids. CDR1 and CDR2 from the germline V gene are SGDLS and YYNGEE. Trimming removed 2 bases at V and 0 bases at J, with 12 bases between. CDR3 nucleotides: TGTGCCAGCAGCGTGGACCTTACCACCTCCTACGAGCAGTACTTC. The encoded protein is CASSVDLTTSYEQYF. Together with reference TRBV9 and TRBJ2-7, the CDR3 gives the full variable domain: DSGVTQTPKHLITATGQRVTLRCSPRSGDLSVYWYQQSLDQGLQFLIQYYNGEERAKGNILERFSAQQFPDLHSELNLSSLELGDSALYFCASSVDLTTSYEQYFGPGTRLTVT.

The chain uses TRBV20-1 and TRBJ1-1; D unclear. The CDR3 sequence is 13 residues long. Trimming pared 3 bases from V and 6 bases from J, leaving 14 bases between. Per the germline V gene, CDR1 is DFQATT and CDR2 is SNEGSKA (reference sequence). The CDR3 here is CSARDGLGSEAFF. The CDR3 DNA sequence: TGCAGTGCTAGGGACGGGCTGGGATCTGAAGCTTTCTTT.

This clonotype was found many times. The rearrangement links TRBV5-1 to TRBJ1-1; no definite D call. The CDR3 covers 16 residues. The germline V and J ends were trimmed by 3 bases and 0 bases, with 15 bases remaining between them. Germline-derived CDR1 and CDR2 are SGHRS and YFSETQ. CDR3 DNA: TGCGCCAGCAGCTCGACGGTTCCACTCATGAACACTGAAGCTTTCTTT. This translates into CASSSTVPLMNTEAFF.

This clonotype was counted at least ten times. This sequence joins TRBV11-2 and TRBJ2-5; 14 bases are shared with TRBD2. The CDR3 contains 18 residues. CDR1 SGHAT and CDR2 FQNNGV come from the germline V gene. The J segment lost 4 bases and the V segment lost 5 bases, leaving 12 bases of the junction unmatched. CDR3 protein: CASSGLAGGPARGETQYF. In DNA, the CDR3 is TGTGCCAGCAGCGGACTAGCGGGAGGCCCTGCCAGGGGAGAGACCCAGTACTTC. The full variable domain, in which reference TRBV11-2 and TRBJ2-5 provide the parts outside the CDR3, is EAGVAQSPRYKIIEKRQSVAFWCNPISGHATLYWYQQILGQGPKLLIQFQNNGVVDDSQLPKDRFSAERLKGVDSTLKIQPAKLEDSAVYLCASSGLAGGPARGETQYFGPGTRLLVL.

The chain combines TRBV15 with TRBJ2-3; D is unresolved. Trimming took off 1 base at V and 2 bases at J, with 7 bases between the two ends. The CDR3 is 14 residues long. CDR1 and CDR2 (germline): LNHNV, YYDKDF (reference sequence). Here the CDR3 reads CATSRVILTDTQYF. CDR3 in DNA: TGTGCCACCAGCAGAGTCATACTCACAGATACGCAGTATTTT.

This clonotype has ten or more counts. The chain joins TRBV19 to TRBJ1-5; 9 bases agree with TRBD1. This CDR3 contains 13 residues. J was trimmed by 5 bases and V by 10 bases; bases with no gene match: 6. The germline CDR1 and CDR2 sequences are LNHDA and SQIVND (reference sequence). The chain's CDR3 is CATTGQGYQPQHF. CDR3 in DNA: TGTGCCACCACGGGACAGGGCTATCAGCCCCAGCATTTT. The full variable domain, rest sourced from reference TRBV19 and TRBJ1-5, is DGGITQSPKYLFRKEGQNVTLSCEQNLNHDAMYWYRQDPGQGLRLIYYSQIVNDFQKGDIAEGYSVSREKKESFPLTVTSAQKNPTAFYLCATTGQGYQPQHFGDGTRLSIL.

The gene calls are TRBV5-1 and TRBJ2-2, with TRBD2 matching 10 bases. CDR3 size: 14 residues. V gave up 4 bases and J gave up 6 bases; unmatched junction bases: 3. The germline V gene has CDR1 SGHRS and CDR2 YFSETQ. The CDR3 DNA follows: TGCGCCAGCAGCCTCGGGACTAGCGCCGGGGAGCTGTTTTTT. This translates into CASSLGTSAGELFF.

In DNA form, the CDR3 reads TGTGCCAGCAGCGTGCTCTGGCGATCGGGTGAGCAGTTCTTC. It specifies CASSVLWRSGEQFF. The genes are TRBV11-2 and TRBJ2-1; D ambiguous. This CDR3 comprises 14 residues. Trimming removed 5 bases at V and 9 bases at J, with 17 bases between. Germline CDR1 and CDR2: SGHAT and FQNNGV.

In this sample, this clonotype turned up many times. The chain has TRBV25-1 and TRBJ1-1, with D uncertain. Germline lookup yields CDR1 MGHDK and CDR2 SYGVNS. V was shortened by 4 bases and J by 10 bases, with 7 bases between the two germline ends. The CDR3 is made up of 10 amino acids. CDR3 residues: CASSALGAFF. The DNA for the CDR3 is TGTGCCAGCAGTGCCCTTGGAGCTTTCTTT.

This clonotype was counted at least ten times. This chain joins TRBV6-5 and TRBJ2-7; unclear D gene. CDR1 is MNHEY and CDR2 is SVGAGI in the germline V gene. Trimming took 0 bases from V and 6 from J, leaving 12 bases between them. This CDR3 region has 14 residues. The CDR3 is CASSYSYGLSEQYF. The CDR3 DNA reads TGTGCCAGCAGTTACTCGTACGGTCTCTCCGAGCAGTACTTC.

The rearrangement links TRBV7-2 to TRBJ2-5; TRBD1 might be the D (5 bases). Trimming took 5 bases from V and 3 from J, leaving 10 bases between them. Looked up from germline, CDR1 is SGHTA and CDR2 is FQGNSA. The length of the CDR3 is 13 residues. The CDR3 protein is CASSQQAEETQYF. CDR3 nucleotides: TGTGCCAGCAGCCAACAGGCTGAAGAGACCCAGTACTTC.

With regard to this clonotype: A much larger clone lies a single base off, so this may be a read error. This sequence joins TRBV10-3 and TRBJ2-1; 7 bases are shared with TRBD2. The J segment lost 8 bases and the V segment lost 4 bases, leaving 8 bases of the junction unmatched. Germline CDR1 reads ENHRY; CDR2 reads SYGVKD. This CDR3 is 14 amino acids long. The CDR3 spells CAISGASGYHEQFF. The CDR3 DNA follows: TGTGCCATCAGTGGTGCTAGCGGATACCATGAGCAGTTCTTC.

This clonotype was observed many times. This chain links TRBV7-9 with TRBJ2-7; D possibly uses TRBD1 or TRBD2 (5 bases each). Trimming removed 4 bases at V and 4 bases at J, with 14 bases between. This CDR3 comprises 14 residues. Germline CDR1 is SEHNR and CDR2 is FQNEAQ (reference sequence). This CDR3 reads CASSSGTLGYEQYF. The DNA for the CDR3 is TGTGCCAGCAGCTCGGGGACGCTCGGTTACGAGCAGTACTTC. Supplemented by reference TRBV7-9 and TRBJ2-7, the full variable domain reads DTGVSQNPRHKITKRGQNVTFRCDPISEHNRLYWYRQTLGQGPEFLTYFQNEAQLEKSRLLSDRFSAERPKGSFSTLEIQRTEQGDSAMYLCASSSGTLGYEQYFGPGTRLTVT.